The 13 T cell receptor beta chains in this list originate from one sample, sequenced in a study of blood T cell repertoires in COVID-19. Some clones are missing from TCRdb's copy, which holds only in-frame ones; the method was immunoSEQ multiplex PCR. In the table there are 200,000 to 250,000 clones, 84% of which are singletons. Sequenced sample: PBMCs or T cells enriched from blood (not recorded which). All receptors derive from a woman in her thirties or forties who had recovered from COVID-19.

V gene TRBV28 combines with J gene TRBJ2-7, with 8 bases fitting TRBD2. The V gene's germline CDR1 is MDHEN and CDR2 SYDVKM. The CDR3 loop spans 13 amino acids. Unmatched junction bases numbered 4, after V lost 6 bases and J lost 3 bases. CDR3 protein: CASSSGSLYEQYF. The CDR3 DNA follows: TGTGCCAGCAGCAGCGGGAGTCTCTACGAGCAGTACTTC.

This clone was recorded a few times. The genes are TRBV3-1 (or the pseudogene TRBV3-2) and TRBJ2-7; a weak D match, TRBD2 (6 bases). Germline values: CDR1 LGHDT, CDR2 YNNKEL (reference sequence). V was cut by 5 bases and J by 0 bases, with 14 bases left in between. The CDR3 runs 15 residues. For the CDR3, the DNA is TGTGCCAGCAGCACCCGGCGGGATTACTCCTACGAGCAGTACTTC. This sequence encodes CASSTRRDYSYEQYF.

J is TRBJ2-3 and V is TRBV9, with TRBD2 identical over 9 bases. Germline CDR1 reads SGDLS; CDR2 reads YYNGEE. The V gene end was trimmed by 2 bases and the J gene end by 4 bases; junction bases not matched to a gene: 2. The CDR3 is 14 residues long. The CDR3: CASSVGLAPDTQYF. The CDR3 DNA reads TGTGCCAGCAGCGTCGGACTAGCGCCAGATACGCAGTATTTT.

The chain is built from TRBV5-3 and TRBJ1-2; 7 nucleotides line up with TRBD1. TRBV5-3 is flagged as an ORF with uncertain function. V lost 3 bases to trimming and J lost 4 bases; unmatched junction nucleotides: 15. CDR3 size: 17 residues. The CDR3 DNA sequence: TGTGCCAGAAGCTGCTTACGCGGGACAGCAACCTCCTATGGCTACACCTTC. Amino acid sequence: CARSCLRGTATSYGYTF.

This chain joins TRBV7-2 and TRBJ2-1; TRBD2 aligns across 10 bases. Germline V gene lookup returns CDR1 SGHTA and CDR2 FQGNSA. The CDR3 sequence is 16 residues long. The V segment lost 3 bases and the J segment 7 bases; nucleotides outside the gene matches: 9. CDR3 loop: CASSFRSGRAGNEQFF. As DNA, the CDR3 is TGTGCCAGCAGCTTTCGCAGCGGGAGGGCCGGAAATGAGCAGTTCTTC.

This rearrangement joins TRBV25-1 to TRBJ1-1; D gene ambiguous. This CDR3 has 11 amino acids. V lost 10 bases and J lost 4, with 10 bases in between. Germline V CDR1 and CDR2: MGHDK, SYGVNS. The DNA of the CDR3 is TGTGCCACCAAAGATAGCACTGAAGCTTTCTTT. It specifies CATKDSTEAFF.

The chain combines TRBV11-1 with TRBJ2-7; D might be TRBD2 (6 bases). The CDR3 has 15 amino acids. The germline V gene has CDR1 SGHAT and CDR2 FQDESV (reference sequence). V was cut by 1 base and J by 2 bases, with 12 bases left in between. The CDR3 reads CASSLDGGFTYEQYF. The CDR3 DNA follows: TGTGCCAGCAGCTTAGACGGGGGTTTTACCTACGAGCAGTACTTC.

The genes are TRBV7-2 and TRBJ1-6; 7 nucleotides line up with TRBD1. The CDR3 consists of 15 residues. With V trimmed by 5 bases and J by 10 bases, 11 bases remained unmatched. The germline gives CDR1 SGHTA, CDR2 FQGNSA. The CDR3 loop reads CASSPLKGAQSPLHF. The CDR3 DNA sequence: TGTGCCAGCAGCCCTTTGAAGGGGGCGCAATCACCCCTCCACTTT.

In this sample, this clone turned up once. The chain recombines TRBV19 with TRBJ1-3; D unclear. The V gene lost 5 bases and the J gene lost 7 bases, with 3 bases spanning the gap. The CDR3 contains 10 residues. Germline V gene sequence: CDR1 LNHDA, CDR2 SQIVND (reference sequence). CDR3 region: CASSSNTIYF. The CDR3 nucleotides read TGTGCCAGTAGTTCGAACACCATATATTTT.

The rearrangement uses TRBV27 and TRBJ2-2; D unresolved. Germline CDR1 reads MNHEY; CDR2 reads SMNVEV (reference sequence). The CDR3 length is 12 residues. V lost 4 bases and J 2 bases, leaving 2 bases between the germline ends. CDR3 DNA: TGTGCCAGCAGTTCAAACACCGGGGAGCTGTTTTTT. Its protein product is CASSSNTGELFF.

The CDR3: CASSQGVFTDTQYF. As DNA, the CDR3 is TGTGCCAGCAGCCAGGGGGTTTTCACAGATACGCAGTATTTT. The chain combines TRBV7-3 with TRBJ2-3, with 7 bases fitting TRBD1. The CDR3 has 14 amino acids. CDR1 and CDR2 (germline): SGHTA, FQGTGA. V was pared by 5 bases and J by 2 bases, with 4 bases of the junction left unmatched.

The chain employs TRBV7-2 and TRBJ1-2, with D possibly being TRBD1 (6 bases). The CDR3 loop spans 14 amino acids. The germline V gene encodes CDR1 SGHTA and CDR2 FQGNSA. Trimming pared 10 bases from V and 5 bases from J, leaving 20 bases between. CDR3 region: CATKFIGGQYGYTF. CDR3 nucleotide sequence: TGTGCCACCAAATTTATCGGGGGGCAATATGGCTACACCTTC.

The rearrangement links TRBV5-5 to TRBJ2-6, with 7 positions matching TRBD1. The J segment lost 0 bases and the V segment lost 5 bases, leaving 8 bases of the junction unmatched. The CDR3 is made up of 17 amino acids. CDR1 is SGHKS, CDR2 YYEKEE, per germline (reference sequence). The CDR3 DNA sequence: TGTGCCAGCAGAACGTTGGGACAGTCCTCTGGGGCCAACGTCCTGACTTTC. As protein: CASRTLGQSSGANVLTF. The full variable domain, with the rest looked up from reference TRBV5-5 and TRBJ2-6, is DAGVTQSPTHLIKTRGQQVTLRCSPISGHKSVSWYQQVLGQGPQFIFQYYEKEERGRGNFPDRFSARQFPNYSSELNVNALLLGDSALYLCASRTLGQSSGANVLTFGAGSRLTVL.